This T cell receptor beta chain was obtained from a study of blood T cell repertoires in COVID-19 (dated by TCRdb to between 2020 and 2021). Context from the whole study: The collaborator samples originated in the United States, Italy and Spain and spanned the acute and convalescent phases of COVID-19. The material from the prospective study consisted of cDNA or gDNA derived from T cells, B-cell-depleted T cells, or PBMCs. Subjects who had been exposed to COVID-19, were actively infected with it, or had recovered from it provided the deeply sampled blood TCRbeta repertoires that made up the dataset. The repertoires were released in a freely available public database intended as a resource for research on the immune response to SARS-CoV-2. Samples came from the ongoing ImmuneRACE study (first 160 participants) plus 1,254 subjects from 6 global collaborators. Nearly every sample came with metadata listing a de-identified subject ID, COVID-19 status, age in years and sex. Where available, HLA class I and class II types were obtained from metadata supplied by the sample provider rather than from assay-based typing.

The immunoSEQ Assay, a bias-controlled multiplex PCR, was used to amplify TCRbeta CDR3 regions from genomic DNA. In the authors' own workflow: The number of nucleated cells in each sample was estimated by amplification of reference gene primers within the assay. To quantify the absolute abundance of each unique TCRbeta CDR3 rearrangement, sequence reads were collapsed and filtered. For each sample, productive Simpson clonality was calculated as the square root of Simpson's diversity index over productive rearrangements. Sourced from immuneACCESS, this table was stored by TCRdb with only in-frame sequences that have V and J called. A share of the clones is absent; for the studies checked, an unresolved V gene accounts for under half, and the remainder has no known explanation. V and J calls and clone size are copied from that table; D and trimming were computed from the DNA. For this sample there are over 200,000 clones; around 85% appear just once. The ten largest clonotypes hold approximately 0.66% of the sample.

Each collaborating institution followed its own protocols to collect whole blood in K2EDTA tubes. For TCRbeta analysis, collaborator samples were shipped as frozen whole blood, as isolated PBMCs, or as DNA extracted from either sample type. This clone occurred once. It lacks a known antigen. Base quality data are lacking; no much larger clone is found one base away. Points the paper makes about the study in general: The amount of clinical and demographic metadata varied by source and participant and was provided uncurated.

In the germline V gene, CDR1 corresponds to SQVTM and CDR2 to ANQGSEA. V is pared back by 6 bases and J by 4 bases, with 12 bases lying between the germline termini. Its CDR3 holds 12 amino acids, cysteine through phenylalanine. Only CDR3 DNA remains: 36 bases, in frame from the first base. Sequenced sample: peripheral blood. The source of this sequence is a man aged 35-49 years with acute or convalescent COVID-19. This receptor chain uses TRBV29-1 and TRBJ1-2; the D gene is possibly TRBD1, with 5 bases matching. The sequenced DNA: TGCAGCGTCCCGGCGGGGCCCTATGGCTACACCTTC. Its translation reads: CSVPAGPYGYTF.